A single sample gave rise to the 24 T cell receptor beta chains below, sequenced in a study of blood T cell repertoires in COVID-19. Produced via immunoSEQ multiplex PCR; TCRdb's table is partial and in-frame only. In the table there are 60,000 to 75,000 clones, 82% of which are singletons. The sample consisted of peripheral blood. All receptors come from a human donor in a cohort sampled during active COVID-19.

The chain employs TRBV3-1 (or the pseudogene TRBV3-2) and TRBJ2-5, with D possibly matching TRBD2 (6 bases). CDR3 length equals 17 residues. The V end was cut by 4 bases, the J end by 4 bases, with 22 bases between. Germline CDR1 LGHDT, CDR2 YNNKEL (reference sequence). CDR3 DNA sequence: TGTGCCAGCAGCCCGGAGGAGGAGGGGCCGTTAGGAGAGACCCAGTACTTC. Encoded protein: CASSPEEEGPLGETQYF.

V gene TRBV6-1 combines with J gene TRBJ2-7; D remains ambiguous. Trimming pared 1 base from V and 3 bases from J, leaving 13 bases between. CDR1 is MNHNS, CDR2 SASEGT, per germline. CDR3 size: 15 residues. The DNA of the CDR3 is TGTGCCAGCAGTGAAGTGGGCCTGGGTTACTACGAGCAGTACGTC. It yields the protein CASSEVGLGYYEQYV.

The gene calls are TRBV10-1 and TRBJ2-3, with D perhaps TRBD2 (6 bases). CDR1 and CDR2 from the germline V gene are WNHNN and SYGVQD (reference sequence). V lost 7 bases and J lost 0, with 8 bases in between. This CDR3 comprises 13 residues. The CDR3 protein is CASTAGSTDTQYF. The CDR3 nucleotides read TGCGCCAGCACCGCGGGAAGCACAGATACGCAGTATTTT.

The J gene is TRBJ2-1, the V gene TRBV10-3; TRBD2 aligns across 9 bases. V gave up 11 bases and J gave up 5 bases; unmatched junction bases: 4. The CDR3 loop spans 12 amino acids. CDR1 is ENHRY and CDR2 is SYGVKD in the germline V gene. The CDR3 here is CAGGRGDNEQFF. The DNA of the CDR3 is TGTGCCGGCGGGAGGGGCGACAATGAGCAGTTCTTC.

This clone showed up just a few times. This chain joins TRBV2 and TRBJ1-2; D perhaps matches TRBD1 (5 bases). The CDR3 spans 17 residues. CDR1 and CDR2 from the germline V gene are SNHLY and FYNNEI. The V gene lost 4 bases and the J gene lost 4 bases, with 22 bases spanning the gap. For the CDR3, the DNA is TGTGCCAGCAGTGGGGCCCCTACCGAATCGGGGGGCTATGGCTACACCTTC. Its protein product is CASSGAPTESGGYGYTF. Full variable domain (remainder filled in from reference TRBV2 and TRBJ1-2): EPEVTQTPSHQVTQMGQEVILRCVPISNHLYFYWYRQILGQKVEFLVSFYNNEISEKSEIFDDQFSVERPDGSNFTLKIRSTKLEDSAMYFCASSGAPTESGGYGYTFGSGTRLTVV.

The CDR3 DNA reads as TGTGCCGGCGGGACAGTACCCTACGAGCAGTACTTC. Translated, it gives CAGGTVPYEQYF. The chain joins TRBV6-5 to TRBJ2-7; D is possibly TRBD1 (7 bases). The V and J ends lost 11 bases and 2 bases respectively, with 13 bases between them. The germline gives CDR1 MNHEY, CDR2 SVGAGI. The CDR3 consists of 12 residues.

The V call is TRBV6-5, the J call TRBJ1-4; D is unclear. CDR1 and CDR2 (germline): MNHEY, SVGAGI. V lost 6 bases to trimming and J lost 5 bases, with 13 bases between them. The CDR3 has 14 residues. CDR3 DNA sequence: TGTGCCAGCAGAAGCCGGGTCCTCAATGAAAAACTGTTTTTT. Its protein is CASRSRVLNEKLFF.

The chain couples TRBV19 to TRBJ2-7; no definite D call. Germline loops: CDR1 LNHDA, CDR2 SQIVND (reference sequence). Deletions cut 3 bases from V and 6 bases from J, with 12 bases between. The CDR3 runs to 13 residues. For the CDR3, the DNA is TGTGCCAGTAGTATCCGGCAGAGGCGCGAGCAGTACTTC. Protein product: CASSIRQRREQYF.

This clone has only one observation. In DNA, the CDR3 is TGCGCCAGCAGCCACCTACCCCCCCCTGGCTCCTACGAGCAGTACTTC. Translated, it gives CASSHLPPPGSYEQYF. The gene calls are TRBV4-1 and TRBJ2-7; D uncertain. The CDR3 totals 16 residues. Germline V gene sequence: CDR1 MGHRA, CDR2 YSYEKL. V was clipped by 3 bases and J by 0 bases, with 15 bases between them.

This clone was counted only a few times. The rearrangement uses TRBV19 and TRBJ1-6, with no clear D. From germline, CDR1 is LNHDA and CDR2 SQIVND (reference sequence). V lost 5 bases, J lost 12 bases, and 11 bases lay in between. The CDR3 spans 12 residues. The CDR3 nucleotides are TGTGCCAGTAGTGAGAACGAGGTACCCCTCCACTTT. It is translated as CASSENEVPLHF.

This clone has only a few counts. The rearrangement links TRBV7-9 to TRBJ2-1, with no clear D. Germline CDR1 SEHNR, CDR2 FQNEAQ (reference sequence). V lost 1 base, J lost 7 bases, and 14 bases lay in between. The CDR3 covers 15 residues. DNA of the CDR3: TGTGCCAGCAGCTTAGATCCGGCGGCGAAGAATGAGCAGTTCTTC. Amino acid sequence: CASSLDPAAKNEQFF.

The genes are TRBV19 and TRBJ2-6, with 11 bases identical to TRBD1. The CDR3 has 19 residues. CDR1 is LNHDA, CDR2 SQIVND, per germline (reference sequence). V was pared by 8 bases and J by 1 base, with 13 bases of the junction left unmatched. DNA for the CDR3: TGTGCCAGTGGGTACCTCGGGACAGGGGGTCCGTCTGGGGCCAACGTCCTGACTTTC. Its protein is CASGYLGTGGPSGANVLTF. The variable domain in full, completed from reference TRBV19 and TRBJ2-6, reads DGGITQSPKYLFRKEGQNVTLSCEQNLNHDAMYWYRQDPGQGLRLIYYSQIVNDFQKGDIAEGYSVSREKKESFPLTVTSAQKNPTAFYLCASGYLGTGGPSGANVLTFGAGSRLTVL.

V is TRBV5-1 and J is TRBJ1-5, with TRBD1 matching 7 bases. The junction had 12 bases not matched to a gene; V was cut back by 5 bases and J by 4 bases. Germline-derived CDR1 and CDR2 are SGHRS and YFSETQ. The CDR3 is 16 amino acids. CDR3 residues: CASSPGPAGGNQPQHF. The CDR3 DNA is TGCGCCAGCAGTCCTGGACCCGCAGGGGGGAATCAGCCCCAGCATTTT.

The gene calls are TRBV12-3 or TRBV12-4 and TRBJ2-7; D not resolved. The CDR3 contains 11 residues. Trimming pared 6 bases from V and 3 bases from J, leaving 6 bases between. For the CDR3, the DNA is TGTGCCAGCAGCCTAGACTACGAGCAGTACTTC. As protein: CASSLDYEQYF.

This sequence joins TRBV5-1 and TRBJ1-4, with TRBD1 identical over 8 bases. Trimming cost V 2 bases and J 7 bases; bases outside gene matches: 16. The CDR3 runs to 18 residues. Germline V gene sequence: CDR1 SGHRS, CDR2 YFSETQ. Here the CDR3 DNA reads TGCGCCAGCAGCTTCCTAGGACAAGGGCAGGGGGCGGGTGAAAAACTGTTTTTT. It is translated as CASSFLGQGQGAGEKLFF. Supplemented by reference TRBV5-1 and TRBJ1-4, the full variable domain reads KAGVTQTPRYLIKTRGQQVTLSCSPISGHRSVSWYQQTPGQGLQFLFEYFSETQRNKGNFPGRFSGRQFSNSRSEMNVSTLELGDSALYLCASSFLGQGQGAGEKLFFGSGTQLSVL.

The chain carries TRBV5-1 and TRBJ2-5; weak D call: TRBD1 (5 bases). Germline-derived CDR1 and CDR2 are SGHRS and YFSETQ. The CDR3 covers 14 residues. Between the trimmed V and J ends, which lost 4 bases and 2 bases, there was a span of 12 bases. CDR3 nucleotides: TGCGCCAGCAGCCCAGTCCAGGGTCAAGAGACCCAGTACTTC. Translated: CASSPVQGQETQYF.

This chain links TRBV24-1 with TRBJ1-4; D is possibly TRBD1 (5 bases). V lost 3 bases and J lost 0, with 16 bases in between. This CDR3 has 18 amino acids. Germline V lookup: CDR1 KGHDR, CDR2 SFDVKD. CDR3 loop: CATSDHPRSGSTNEKLFF. The CDR3 bases are TGTGCCACCAGTGATCACCCCCGCTCAGGGTCAACTAATGAAAAACTGTTTTTT.

This clone was recorded once. The V call is TRBV6-1, the J call TRBJ2-7; perhaps TRBD1 as D (6 bases). The CDR3 totals 14 residues. With 0 bases removed from V and 6 bases from J, the gap between germline ends came to 12 bases. Germline values: CDR1 MNHNS, CDR2 SASEGT. CDR3 in amino acids: CASSEAGRGFEQYV. The CDR3 DNA follows: TGTGCCAGCAGTGAAGCTGGCAGGGGTTTCGAGCAGTACGTC.

This sequence joins TRBV6-5 and TRBJ1-4; D gene uncertain. Germline CDR1 MNHEY, CDR2 SVGAGI. Trimming cost V 7 bases and J 5 bases, with 17 bases left between them. The CDR3 totals 15 residues. CDR3 sequence reads: CASKAGSVPNEKLFF. For the CDR3, the DNA is TGTGCCAGCAAGGCAGGCTCGGTCCCAAATGAAAAACTGTTTTTT.

The chain recombines TRBV7-2 with TRBJ1-2, with 8 bases aligning to TRBD1. This CDR3 spans 14 amino acids. Trimming took 0 bases from V and 5 from J; bases not matched to a gene: 2. Germline assignment: CDR1 SGHTA and CDR2 FQGNSA. This chain's CDR3 is CASSLAGQAYGYTF. The DNA for the CDR3 is TGTGCCAGCAGCTTAGCGGGACAGGCGTATGGCTACACCTTC.

V usage is TRBV13 and J usage is TRBJ2-7; possibly TRBD1 for D (6 bases). The CDR3 consists of 15 residues. Between the trimmed V and J ends, which lost 5 bases and 2 bases, there was a span of 16 bases. Germline V lookup: CDR1 PRHDT, CDR2 FYEKMQ (reference sequence). CDR3 sequence: CASSIRGYTAYEQYF. The CDR3 nucleotides read TGTGCCAGCAGCATTAGGGGGTATACGGCCTACGAGCAGTACTTC.

The chain couples TRBV5-1 to TRBJ2-5, with TRBD1 matching over 9 bases. This CDR3 is 16 amino acids long. Germline trimming cut 0 bases from V and 2 bases from J; bases unmatched to any gene: 5. From germline, CDR1 is SGHRS and CDR2 YFSETQ. CDR3 coding DNA: TGCGCCAGCAGCTTGGGGGGACAGGGCCCTCAAGAGACCCAGTACTTC. It is translated as CASSLGGQGPQETQYF.

The gene calls are TRBV6-5 and TRBJ2-2; D is perhaps TRBD1 (5 bases). CDR3 length: 13 amino acids. V was pared by 5 bases and J by 6 bases, with 10 bases between. The germline V gene encodes CDR1 MNHEY and CDR2 SVGAGI. The CDR3 reads CASSLGAAGELFF. DNA of the CDR3: TGTGCCAGCAGTCTTGGGGCGGCCGGGGAGCTGTTTTTT.

V is TRBV10-2 and J is TRBJ1-6; D is perhaps TRBD1 (5 bases). Germline CDR1 and CDR2: WSHSY and SAAADI. The CDR3 consists of 14 residues. V was shortened by 7 bases and J by 8 bases, with 15 bases between the two germline ends. The CDR3, as DNA: TGCGCCAGCATTGGAGGGGTTCTTTATTCACCCCTCCACTTT. Translation gives CASIGGVLYSPLHF.